This T cell receptor (beta chain) is drawn from a study of cytomegalovirus exposure and HLA in healthy donors. This PCR relied on a set of 60 Vbeta primers and 13 Jbeta primers. TCRdb's copy holds only in-frame clones and misses some; the assay was immunoSEQ multiplex PCR. The data show approximately 70,000 clones, with under 85% seen just once and over 8.5% held by the top ten. Looked up from germline, CDR1 is SGHVS and CDR2 is FQNEAQ. The CDR3 extends over 13 amino acids. V lost 5 bases and J lost 8, with 12 bases in between. Sequenced material: PBMCs. The sequence was obtained from a woman aged 55-69 years in good health and CMV-seropositive. V usage is TRBV7-8 and J usage is TRBJ1-4; possibly TRBD1 for D (5 bases). The CDR3 loop is CASSTRGVEKLFF. CDR3 nucleotides: TGTGCCAGCAGCACCCGGGGGGTGGAAAAACTGTTTTTT. Full variable domain (outside the CDR3, taken from reference TRBV7-8 and TRBJ1-4): GAGVSQSPRYKVAKRGQDVALRCDPISGHVSLFWYQQALGQGPEFLTYFQNEAQLDKSGLPSDRFFAERPEGSVSTLKIQRTQQEDSAVYLCASSTRGVEKLFFGSGTQLSVL.